This TCR beta chain was found in a study of CD8+ T cells in alopecia areata. The treatment is: oral pan-JAK inhibitor, 5-10 mg twice daily. Note on this clone: Its specificity is unknown.

Study-wide points: Scalp clonality dropped significantly under tofacitinib, as did expanded CD8+ top-100 clones.

Reverse transcription of extracted RNA yielded cDNA, which provided the sequencing template. Libraries were prepared by immunoSEQ multiplex PCR; TCRdb keeps only in-frame clonotypes and omits some of them. The sample has around 160,000 clones, 50% to 65% seen once. Germline V gene lookup returns CDR1 SQVTM and CDR2 ANQGSEA. This CDR3 has 12 amino acids. Between the trimmed V and J ends, which lost 7 bases and 7 bases, there was a span of 16 bases. The material was CD4+ T cells sorted from blood, obtained at week 24, from a patient treated with tofacitinib. This sequence was found in a human donor with alopecia areata. The genes are TRBV29-1 and TRBJ1-1; D is possibly TRBD1 (6 bases). In DNA, the CDR3 is TGCAGCGCATCGACAGGTTTCTATGAAGCTTTCTTT. It yields the protein CSASTGFYEAFF.